The T cell receptor beta chain described here comes from a study of PD-L1 blockade in urothelial cancer. The germline V gene encodes CDR1 SGHRS and CDR2 YFSETQ. The CDR3 loop spans 12 amino acids. Trimming left V 2 bases short and J 6 bases short, with 8 bases between. TCRdb keeps only in-frame clones here, not all; method: immunoSEQ multiplex PCR. In the table there are 40,000 or so clones, 70% to 85% of which are singletons. The sequences come from PBMCs, collected around atezolizumab (anti-PD-L1) treatment. The chain carries TRBV5-1 and TRBJ1-1; TRBD1 is a possible D gene (6 bases). The receptor's source is a man in his fifties or sixties with urothelial cancer. The CDR3 sequence is CASSLSGAEAFF. CDR3 DNA sequence: TGCGCCAGCAGCTTATCAGGGGCTGAAGCTTTCTTT.